This T cell receptor (beta chain) was sequenced for a study of patients and donors after allogeneic stem cell transplantation. MiXCR, run by TCRdb on the RT-PCR reads, gives a single entry per CDR3 protein. In the table there are hundreds of thousands of distinct CDR3 sequences, 16% of which are singletons. A single count supports this clonotype. CDR1 is SNHLY, CDR2 FYNNEI, per germline. The ends were cut back, 1 base at V and 1 base at J, with 7 bases in the middle. The CDR3 runs 14 residues. This sequence joins TRBV2 and TRBJ1-1, with D unresolved. The clonotype was recovered from a human donor who was either an allogeneic HSCT recipient or a stem cell or donor lymphocyte infusion donor (not recorded which). It is not recorded whose cells these are; they may come from a transplant donor. Input material: blood, either unsorted or a sorted T cell fraction (not recorded which). CDR3 in amino acids: CASSEGPRNTEAFF. The CDR3 DNA reads TGTGCCAGCAGTGAAGGCCCGAGGAACACTGAAGCTTTCTTT.